This TCR beta chain comes out of a study of technical replicates of blood from four donors. Libraries were prepared by immunoSEQ multiplex PCR; TCRdb keeps only in-frame clonotypes and omits some of them. This sample has about 79,000 clones; about nine tenths occur once, and the top ten carry 0.3% to 0.45%. Concerning this clone: This sample also contains other DNA sequences that code for the same CDR3.

The source is a human donor in good health. Some clones in this sample may be carry-over from other donors' samples. Sequenced material: T cells isolated from PBMCs.

The CDR3 is CASSLGLAYTDTQYF. The CDR3 nucleotides read TGTGCCAGCAGCTTGGGACTAGCCTACACAGATACGCAGTATTTT. J is TRBJ2-3 and V is TRBV7-2; 9 bases match TRBD2. The V segment lost 3 bases and the J segment 2 bases; nucleotides outside the gene matches: 3. This CDR3 is built from 15 residues. Germline V CDR1 and CDR2: SGHTA, FQGNSA.